This TCR beta chain was sequenced for a study of response to subunit inactivated influenza vaccine. Whole-study findings and limits: It was the authors' suggestion that each seasonal influenza vaccination recruits few new T cells.

TCRdb fed the RT-PCR reads into MiXCR, producing one record per CDR3 protein. The table includes about 650,000 distinct CDR3 sequences, 15% to 18% detected once. CDR1 SGHTA and CDR2 FQGNSA come from the germline V gene. Trimming removed 5 bases from V and 1 base from J, with 18 bases in between. The CDR3 runs to 16 residues. A word on this clonotype: The target antigen is unknown.

The receptor comes from a man aged 45-65 years who received an inactivated influenza vaccine. The material sequenced was PBMCs from blood, taken 11 to 12 days after vaccination. The chain has TRBV7-2 and TRBJ2-7; D is ambiguous. The CDR3 DNA reads as TGTGCCAGCAGCCCTGCTGGCCGGCTAGGTTCCTACGAGCAGTACTTC. This translates into CASSPAGRLGSYEQYF.